This T cell receptor (beta chain) was sequenced during a study of long-term antiretroviral therapy in people with HIV. Deletions cut 6 bases from V and 4 bases from J, with 12 bases between. Germline V gene sequence: CDR1 MNHNY, CDR2 SVGAGI (reference sequence). The length of the CDR3 is 14 residues. Runs used v3.0 of the immunoSEQ assay and were done at survey level. The protocol was immunoSEQ multiplex PCR, while the TCRdb copy is restricted to in-frame clones and leaves out a portion. The sample consists of some 25,000 clones, around four fifths of them appearing once. V and J are TRBV6-6 and TRBJ1-4, with D perhaps matching TRBD1 (5 bases). The specimen was unsorted PBMCs, collected 3 years after starting antiretroviral therapy. The sequence was obtained from a young man with HIV. The CDR3 region has the DNA TGTGCCAGCAGCCCCGGGGGGGTTAATGAAAAACTGTTTTTT. Translating gives CASSPGGVNEKLFF.